The next 3 T cell receptor beta chains were all read from a single sample in a study of CD8 T cells in Susac syndrome. Random hexamers were used to reverse transcribe the RNA input (0.5 to 1 ug). One entry per CDR3 protein results from TCRdb running MiXCR on the immunoSEQ multiplex PCR reads. Of about 210,000 distinct CDR3 sequences in the sample, about 95% were seen once. The sequencing input was CD4+ T cells from PBMCs. The receptors here all came from a human donor with multiple sclerosis.

The CDR3 is CASSIVAGTETQYF. CDR3 nucleotides: TGTGCCAGTAGTATAGTCGCAGGGACGGAGACCCAGTACTTC. The V and J genes are TRBV19 and TRBJ2-5; the D call may be TRBD1 or TRBD2 (5 bases each). CDR3 size: 14 residues. Per the germline V gene, CDR1 is LNHDA and CDR2 is SQIVND (reference sequence). The ends were cut back, 1 base at V and 5 bases at J, with 11 bases in the middle.

Only one count was recorded for this clonotype. This chain connects TRBV19 to TRBJ2-7, with D tentatively TRBD2 (5 bases). V was trimmed by 3 bases and J by 7 bases, leaving 19 bases between them. This CDR3 is 15 amino acids long. The germline CDR1 and CDR2 sequences are LNHDA and SQIVND (reference sequence). CDR3 DNA: TGTGCCAGTAGTATGGAACTAGTCGCATCGGGTGAGCAGTACTTC. Translated: CASSMELVASGEQYF.

This clonotype occurred a few times. V is TRBV2 and J is TRBJ2-2; possibly TRBD2 for D (5 bases). Germline V gives CDR1 SNHLY, CDR2 FYNNEI. V lost 9 bases to trimming and J lost 2 bases, with 10 bases between them. This CDR3 has 13 amino acids. CDR3 coding DNA: TGTGCCAGAAGTCGGGGTAACACCGGGGAGCTGTTTTTT. Translated: CARSRGNTGELFF.